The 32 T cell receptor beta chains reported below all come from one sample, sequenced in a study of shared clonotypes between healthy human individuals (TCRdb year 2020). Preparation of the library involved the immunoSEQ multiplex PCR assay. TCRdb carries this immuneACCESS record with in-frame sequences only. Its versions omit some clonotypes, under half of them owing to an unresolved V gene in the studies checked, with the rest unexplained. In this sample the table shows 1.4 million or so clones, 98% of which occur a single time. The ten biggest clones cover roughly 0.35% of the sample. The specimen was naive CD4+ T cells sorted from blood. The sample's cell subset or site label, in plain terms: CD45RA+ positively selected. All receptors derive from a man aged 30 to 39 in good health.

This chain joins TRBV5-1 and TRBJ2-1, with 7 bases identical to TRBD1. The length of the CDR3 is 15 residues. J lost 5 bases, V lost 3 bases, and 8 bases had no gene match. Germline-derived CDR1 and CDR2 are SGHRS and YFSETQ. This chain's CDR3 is CASSSDRLDNNEQFF. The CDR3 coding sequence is TGCGCCAGCAGCTCGGACAGGCTTGATAACAATGAGCAGTTCTTC.

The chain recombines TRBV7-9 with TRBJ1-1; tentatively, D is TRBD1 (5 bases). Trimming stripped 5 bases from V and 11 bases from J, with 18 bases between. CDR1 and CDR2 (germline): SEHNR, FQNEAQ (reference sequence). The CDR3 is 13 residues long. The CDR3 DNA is TGTGCCAGCAGCCACCCGGCCCGGGGGTATGCTTTCTTT. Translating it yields CASSHPARGYAFF.

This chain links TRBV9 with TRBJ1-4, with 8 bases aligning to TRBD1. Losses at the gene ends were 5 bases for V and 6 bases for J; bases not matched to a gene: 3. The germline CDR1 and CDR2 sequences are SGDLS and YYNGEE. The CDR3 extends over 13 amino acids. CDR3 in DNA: TGTGCCAGCAGTCAGGGGGCGGATGAAAAACTGTTTTTT. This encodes CASSQGADEKLFF.

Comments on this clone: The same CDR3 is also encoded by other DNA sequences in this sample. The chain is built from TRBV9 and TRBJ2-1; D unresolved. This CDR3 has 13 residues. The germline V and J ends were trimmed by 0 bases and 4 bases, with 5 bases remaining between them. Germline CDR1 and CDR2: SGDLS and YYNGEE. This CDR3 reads CASSVARYNEQFF. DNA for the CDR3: TGTGCCAGCAGCGTAGCTCGATACAATGAGCAGTTCTTC.

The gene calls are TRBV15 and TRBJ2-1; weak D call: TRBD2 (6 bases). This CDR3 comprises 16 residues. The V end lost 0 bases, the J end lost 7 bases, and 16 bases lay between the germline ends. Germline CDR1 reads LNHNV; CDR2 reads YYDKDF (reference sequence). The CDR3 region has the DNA TGTGCCACCAGCAGAGACCCCGTTCGGGGGAAGAATGAGCAGTTCTTC. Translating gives CATSRDPVRGKNEQFF.

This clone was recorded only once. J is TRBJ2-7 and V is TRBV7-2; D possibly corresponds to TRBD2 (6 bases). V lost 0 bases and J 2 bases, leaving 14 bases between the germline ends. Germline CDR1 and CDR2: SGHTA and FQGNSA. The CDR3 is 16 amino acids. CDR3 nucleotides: TGTGCCAGCAGCTTAGCCGGGGGAGGTGTTGCCTACGAGCAGTACTTC. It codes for CASSLAGGGVAYEQYF. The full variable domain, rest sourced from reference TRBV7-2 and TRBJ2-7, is GAGVSQSPSNKVTEKGKDVELRCDPISGHTALYWYRQSLGQGLEFLIYFQGNSAPDKSGLPSDRFSAERTGGSVSTLTIQRTQQEDSAVYLCASSLAGGGVAYEQYFGPGTRLTVT.

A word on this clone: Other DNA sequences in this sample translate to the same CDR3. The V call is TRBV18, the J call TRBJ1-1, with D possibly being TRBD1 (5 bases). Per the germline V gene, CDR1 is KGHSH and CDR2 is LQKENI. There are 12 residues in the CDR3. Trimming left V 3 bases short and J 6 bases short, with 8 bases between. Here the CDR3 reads CASSPLGAEAFF. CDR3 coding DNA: TGTGCCAGCTCACCCCTGGGGGCTGAAGCTTTCTTT.

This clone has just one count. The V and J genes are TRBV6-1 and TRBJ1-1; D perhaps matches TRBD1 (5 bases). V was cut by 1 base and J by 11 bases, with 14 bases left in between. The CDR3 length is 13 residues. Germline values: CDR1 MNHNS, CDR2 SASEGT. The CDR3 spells CASSEDGGTGAFF. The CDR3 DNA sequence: TGTGCCAGCAGTGAAGACGGAGGGACCGGGGCTTTCTTT.

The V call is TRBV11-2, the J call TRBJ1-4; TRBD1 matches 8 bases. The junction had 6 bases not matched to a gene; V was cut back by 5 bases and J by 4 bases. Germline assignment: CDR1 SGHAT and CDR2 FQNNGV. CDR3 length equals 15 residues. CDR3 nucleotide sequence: TGTGCCAGCAGCCTCCGGACAGGGAATAATGAAAAACTGTTTTTT. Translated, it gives CASSLRTGNNEKLFF.

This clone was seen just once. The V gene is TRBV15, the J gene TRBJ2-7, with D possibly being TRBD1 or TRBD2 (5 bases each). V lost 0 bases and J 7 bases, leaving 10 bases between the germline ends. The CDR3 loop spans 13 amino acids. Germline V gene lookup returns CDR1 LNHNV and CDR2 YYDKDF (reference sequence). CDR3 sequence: CATSREEGLEQYF. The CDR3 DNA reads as TGTGCCACCAGCAGAGAAGAGGGGTTGGAGCAGTACTTC.

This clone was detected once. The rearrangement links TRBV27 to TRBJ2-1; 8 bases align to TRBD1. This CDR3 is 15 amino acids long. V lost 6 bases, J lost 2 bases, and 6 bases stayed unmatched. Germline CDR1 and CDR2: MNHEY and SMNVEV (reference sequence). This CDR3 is CASREWTGTYNEQFF. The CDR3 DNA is TGTGCCAGCAGAGAATGGACAGGGACCTACAATGAGCAGTTCTTC.

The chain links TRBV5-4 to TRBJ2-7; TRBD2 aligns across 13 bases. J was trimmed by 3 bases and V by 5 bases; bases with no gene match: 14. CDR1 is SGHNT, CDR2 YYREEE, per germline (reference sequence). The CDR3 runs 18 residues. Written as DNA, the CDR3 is TGTGCCAGCAGAAAAGCGGGACTAGCGGGATCCGATTTCTACGAGCAGTACTTC. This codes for CASRKAGLAGSDFYEQYF.

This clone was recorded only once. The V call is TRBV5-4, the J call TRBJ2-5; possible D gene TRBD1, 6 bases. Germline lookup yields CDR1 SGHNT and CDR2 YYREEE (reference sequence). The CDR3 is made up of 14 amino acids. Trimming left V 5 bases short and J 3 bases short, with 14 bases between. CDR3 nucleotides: TGTGCCAGCAGAGTGGACAGTCAGGAAGAGACCCAGTACTTC. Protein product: CASRVDSQEETQYF.

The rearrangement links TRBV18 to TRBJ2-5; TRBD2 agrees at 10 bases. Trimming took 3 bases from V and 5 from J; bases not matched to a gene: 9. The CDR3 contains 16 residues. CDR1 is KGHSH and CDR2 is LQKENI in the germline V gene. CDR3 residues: CASSPRTSGYGETQYF. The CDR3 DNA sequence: TGTGCCAGCTCACCGCGGACTAGCGGATACGGGGAGACCCAGTACTTC.

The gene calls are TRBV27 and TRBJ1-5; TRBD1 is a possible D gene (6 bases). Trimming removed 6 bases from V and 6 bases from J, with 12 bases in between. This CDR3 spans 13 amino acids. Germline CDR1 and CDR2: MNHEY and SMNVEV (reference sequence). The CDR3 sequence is CASRLDRSQPQHF. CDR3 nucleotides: TGTGCCAGCAGACTCGACAGGTCTCAGCCCCAGCATTTT.

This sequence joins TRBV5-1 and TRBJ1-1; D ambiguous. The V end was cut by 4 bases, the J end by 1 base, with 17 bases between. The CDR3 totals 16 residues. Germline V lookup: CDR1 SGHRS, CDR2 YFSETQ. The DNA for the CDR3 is TGCGCCAGCAGCCCACTAGGGTGGGCGGCGAACACTGAAGCTTTCTTT. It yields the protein CASSPLGWAANTEAFF.

CDR3 bases: TGTGCCAGCAGTATGTCGGGACTCCCTTACGAGCAGTACTTC. Protein: CASSMSGLPYEQYF. The J gene is TRBJ2-7, the V gene TRBV27, with a weak D call TRBD2 (6 bases). The ends were cut back, 5 bases at V and 4 bases at J, with 15 bases in the middle. CDR1 and CDR2 from the germline V gene are MNHEY and SMNVEV (reference sequence). This CDR3 is built from 14 residues.

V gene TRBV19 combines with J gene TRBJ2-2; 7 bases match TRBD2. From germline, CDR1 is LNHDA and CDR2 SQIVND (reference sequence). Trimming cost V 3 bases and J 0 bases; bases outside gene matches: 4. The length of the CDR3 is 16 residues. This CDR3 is CASSMPSGSNTGELFF. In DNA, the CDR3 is TGTGCCAGTAGTATGCCTAGCGGATCGAACACCGGGGAGCTGTTTTTT.

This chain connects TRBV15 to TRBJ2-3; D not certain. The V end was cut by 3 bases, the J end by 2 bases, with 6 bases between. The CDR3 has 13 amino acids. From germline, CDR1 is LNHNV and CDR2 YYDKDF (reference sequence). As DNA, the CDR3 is TGTGCCACCAGCAGTCAGCCCACAGATACGCAGTATTTT. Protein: CATSSQPTDTQYF.

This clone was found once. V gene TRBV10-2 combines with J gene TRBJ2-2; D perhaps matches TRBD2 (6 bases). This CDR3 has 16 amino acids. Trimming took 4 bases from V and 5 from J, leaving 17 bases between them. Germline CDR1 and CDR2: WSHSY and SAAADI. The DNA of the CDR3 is TGCGCCAGCAGTGTACACCGGGACTTTTCAACCGGGGAGCTGTTTTTT. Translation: CASSVHRDFSTGELFF.

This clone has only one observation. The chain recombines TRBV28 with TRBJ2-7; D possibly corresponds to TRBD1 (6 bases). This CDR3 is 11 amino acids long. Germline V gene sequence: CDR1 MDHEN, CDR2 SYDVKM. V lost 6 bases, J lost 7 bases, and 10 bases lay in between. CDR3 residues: CASSFTGEQYF. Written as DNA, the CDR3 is TGTGCCAGCAGCTTTACAGGGGAGCAGTACTTC.

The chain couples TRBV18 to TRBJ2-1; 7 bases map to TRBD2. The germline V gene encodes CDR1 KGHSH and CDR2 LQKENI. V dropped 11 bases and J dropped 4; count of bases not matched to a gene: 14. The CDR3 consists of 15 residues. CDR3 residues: CAGKLSSGAYNEQFF. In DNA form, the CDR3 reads TGTGCCGGAAAACTGTCCAGCGGGGCTTACAATGAGCAGTTCTTC.

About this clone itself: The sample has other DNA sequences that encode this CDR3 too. DNA for the CDR3: TGTGCCAGCAGCTTAGCTCCCAACACTGAAGCTTTCTTT. This gives the protein CASSLAPNTEAFF. This chain connects TRBV7-2 to TRBJ1-1, with D uncertain. Germline CDR1 and CDR2: SGHTA and FQGNSA. CDR3 length: 13 residues. The V end was cut by 0 bases, the J end by 2 bases, with 4 bases between.

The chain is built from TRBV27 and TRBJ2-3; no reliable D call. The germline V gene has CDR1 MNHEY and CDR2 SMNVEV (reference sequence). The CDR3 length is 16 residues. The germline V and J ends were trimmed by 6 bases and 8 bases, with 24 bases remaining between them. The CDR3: CASSDRVNRASGTQYF. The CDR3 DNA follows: TGTGCCAGCAGCGATCGGGTGAACCGGGCATCGGGTACGCAGTATTTT.

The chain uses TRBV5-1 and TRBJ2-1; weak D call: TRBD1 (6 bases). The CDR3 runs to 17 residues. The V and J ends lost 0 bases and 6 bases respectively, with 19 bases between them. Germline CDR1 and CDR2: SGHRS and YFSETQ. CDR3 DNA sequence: TGCGCCAGCAGCTTGGTTACAGGGTCTAGTCTCCCCAATGAGCAGTTCTTC. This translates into CASSLVTGSSLPNEQFF. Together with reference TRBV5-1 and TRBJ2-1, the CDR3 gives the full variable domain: KAGVTQTPRYLIKTRGQQVTLSCSPISGHRSVSWYQQTPGQGLQFLFEYFSETQRNKGNFPGRFSGRQFSNSRSEMNVSTLELGDSALYLCASSLVTGSSLPNEQFFGPGTRLTVL.

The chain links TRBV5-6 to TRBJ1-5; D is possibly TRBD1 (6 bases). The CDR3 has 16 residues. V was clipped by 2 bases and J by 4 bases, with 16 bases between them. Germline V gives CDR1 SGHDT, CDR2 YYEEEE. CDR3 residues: CASSLNRGHKNQPQHF. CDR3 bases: TGTGCCAGCAGCTTAAATCGGGGACATAAGAATCAGCCCCAGCATTTT. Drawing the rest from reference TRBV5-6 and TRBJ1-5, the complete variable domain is DAGVTQSPTHLIKTRGQQVTLRCSPKSGHDTVSWYQQALGQGPQFIFQYYEEEERQRGNFPDRFSGHQFPNYSSELNVNALLLGDSALYLCASSLNRGHKNQPQHFGDGTRLSIL.

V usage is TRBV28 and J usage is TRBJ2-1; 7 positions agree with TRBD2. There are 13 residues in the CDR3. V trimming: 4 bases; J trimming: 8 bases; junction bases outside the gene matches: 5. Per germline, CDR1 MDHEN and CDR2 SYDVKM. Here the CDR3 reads CASSSLGGDEQFF. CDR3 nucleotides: TGTGCCAGCAGTTCCTTGGGGGGGGATGAGCAGTTCTTC.

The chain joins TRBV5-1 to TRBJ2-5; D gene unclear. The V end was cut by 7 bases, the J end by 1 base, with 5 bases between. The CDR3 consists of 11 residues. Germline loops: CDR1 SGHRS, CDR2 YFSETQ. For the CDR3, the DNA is TGCGCCAGCGTATTCCAAGAGACCCAGTACTTC. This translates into CASVFQETQYF.

The CDR3, as DNA: TGTGCCAGCGACTTGAGGGGGGGGCCTAAAAATACTTTCTTT. Protein sequence: CASDLRGGPKNTFF. The chain combines TRBV28 with TRBJ1-1; TRBD1 might be the D (6 bases). Per the germline V gene, CDR1 is MDHEN and CDR2 is SYDVKM. The CDR3 runs 14 residues. Trimming removed 8 bases at V and 12 bases at J, with 25 bases between.

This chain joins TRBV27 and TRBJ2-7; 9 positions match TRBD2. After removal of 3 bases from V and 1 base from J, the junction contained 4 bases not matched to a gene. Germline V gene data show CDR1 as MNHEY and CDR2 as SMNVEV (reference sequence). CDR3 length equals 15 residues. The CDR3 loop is CASSLWLAGSYEQYF. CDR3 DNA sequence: TGTGCCAGCAGTTTGTGGCTAGCGGGATCCTACGAGCAGTACTTC.

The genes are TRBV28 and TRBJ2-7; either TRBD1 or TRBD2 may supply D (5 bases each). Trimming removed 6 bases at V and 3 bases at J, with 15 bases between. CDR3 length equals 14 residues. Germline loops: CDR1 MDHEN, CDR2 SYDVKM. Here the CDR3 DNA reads TGTGCCAGCAGGGGACCGGGACGGAGCTACGAGCAGTACTTC. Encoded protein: CASRGPGRSYEQYF. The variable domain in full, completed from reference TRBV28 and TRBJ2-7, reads DVKVTQSSRYLVKRTGEKVFLECVQDMDHENMFWYRQDPGLGLRLIYFSYDVKMKEKGDIPEGYSVSREKKERFSLILESASTNQTSMYLCASRGPGRSYEQYFGPGTRLTVT.

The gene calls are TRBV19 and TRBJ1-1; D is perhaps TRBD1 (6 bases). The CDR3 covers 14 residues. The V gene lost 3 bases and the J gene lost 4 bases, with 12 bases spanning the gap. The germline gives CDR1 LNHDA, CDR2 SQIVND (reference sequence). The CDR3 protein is CASSIGGLPTEAFF. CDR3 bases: TGTGCCAGTAGTATCGGGGGGCTCCCCACTGAAGCTTTCTTT. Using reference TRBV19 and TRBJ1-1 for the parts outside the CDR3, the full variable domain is DGGITQSPKYLFRKEGQNVTLSCEQNLNHDAMYWYRQDPGQGLRLIYYSQIVNDFQKGDIAEGYSVSREKKESFPLTVTSAQKNPTAFYLCASSIGGLPTEAFFGQGTRLTVV.